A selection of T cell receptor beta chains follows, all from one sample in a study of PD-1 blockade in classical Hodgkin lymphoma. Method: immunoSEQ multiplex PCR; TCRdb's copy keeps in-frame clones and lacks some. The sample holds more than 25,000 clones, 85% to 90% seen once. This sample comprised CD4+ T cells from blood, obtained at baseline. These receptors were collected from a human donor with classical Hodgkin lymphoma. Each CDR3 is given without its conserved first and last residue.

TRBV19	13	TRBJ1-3	ASSRHILSGNTIY
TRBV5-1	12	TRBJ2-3	ASSLRGDTDTQY
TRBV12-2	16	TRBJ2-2	ASRFRLGLRLNTGELF
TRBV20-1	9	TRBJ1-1	SASRAAGAF
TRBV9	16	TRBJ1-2	ASSVAPLNNRAENGYT
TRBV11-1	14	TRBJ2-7	ASSNQGLAGGYEQY
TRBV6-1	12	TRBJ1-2	ASSEDTPNYGYT
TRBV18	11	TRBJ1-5	ASSPGGKQPQH
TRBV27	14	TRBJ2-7	ASTHRLGGVTSEQY
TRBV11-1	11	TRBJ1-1	ASSLEMNTEAF
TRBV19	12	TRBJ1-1	ASSATGTNTEAF
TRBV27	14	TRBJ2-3	ASRPWTSGSPDTQY
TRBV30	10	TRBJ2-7	ACEGVGDEQY
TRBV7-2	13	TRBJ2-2	ASSPAVRVAGELF
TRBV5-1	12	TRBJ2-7	ASSLSKVGDRQY
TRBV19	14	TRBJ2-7	ASSKTQEGGNYKQY
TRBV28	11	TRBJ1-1	ASSSDRVGEAF
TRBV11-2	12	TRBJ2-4	ASSLVLAKNIQY
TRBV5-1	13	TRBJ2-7	ASSRGTSPSYEQY
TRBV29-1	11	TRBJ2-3	SAGTSGTDTQY
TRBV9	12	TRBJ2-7	ASSVGGRPYEQY
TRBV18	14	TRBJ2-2	ASSPRQIETTGELF
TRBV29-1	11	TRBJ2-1	SGGLAGGNEQF
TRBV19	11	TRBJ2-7	ATSGTVTYEQY
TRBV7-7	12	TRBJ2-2	ASSLVSNTGELF
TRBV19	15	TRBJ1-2	ASSPRQAVVVIYGYT
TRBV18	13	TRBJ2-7	ASSQGETASYEQY
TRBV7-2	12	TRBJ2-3	ASSPRRGTDTQY
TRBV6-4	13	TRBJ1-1	ASSDSTGARTEAF
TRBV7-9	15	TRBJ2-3	ASSLGAAGDRTDTQY
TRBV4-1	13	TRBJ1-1	ASSKGPGLNTEAF
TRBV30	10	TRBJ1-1	AWKRENTEAF
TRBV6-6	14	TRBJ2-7	ASSYITGFLSYEQY
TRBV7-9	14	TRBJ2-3	ASSPRLAGVSDTQY
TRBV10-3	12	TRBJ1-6	AIKRAGGNSPLH
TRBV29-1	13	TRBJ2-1	SVRGGTSGINEQF
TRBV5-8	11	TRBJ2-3	ASSFQGKDTQY
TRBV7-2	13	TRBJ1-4	ASSPERGPNEKLF
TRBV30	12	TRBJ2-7	AWSNTGTSYEQY
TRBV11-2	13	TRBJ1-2	ASSLDRGQHYGYT
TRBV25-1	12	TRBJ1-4	ASSSQNTNEKLF
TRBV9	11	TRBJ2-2	ASSVRGTGELF
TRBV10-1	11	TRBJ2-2	ASSDNVGRELF
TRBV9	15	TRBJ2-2	ASSPSGTSGSHGELF
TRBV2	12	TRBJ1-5	ASRTRSSNQPQH
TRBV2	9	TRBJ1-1	ASSLNTEAF
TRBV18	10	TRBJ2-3	ASSTRKDTQY
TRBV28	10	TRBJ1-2	ASSFSSYGYT
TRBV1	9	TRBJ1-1	TSSLNTEAF
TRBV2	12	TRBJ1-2	ASSEPGAGYGYT
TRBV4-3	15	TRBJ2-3	ASSQVLAGGPRTTQY
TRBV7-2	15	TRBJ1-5	ASSPQGRGYSNQPQH
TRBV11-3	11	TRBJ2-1	ASSLRAGREQF
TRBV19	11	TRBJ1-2	ASSIQGHYGYT
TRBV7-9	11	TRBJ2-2	ASSLIGTGELF
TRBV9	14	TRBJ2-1	ASSGVLAGGLNEQF
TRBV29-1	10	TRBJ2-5	SVEVAAETQY
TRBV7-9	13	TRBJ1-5	ASSLVPGAEQPQH
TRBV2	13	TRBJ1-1	ASSEEWARDTEAF